The 24 T cell receptor beta chains presented below share a single source sample, sequenced in a study of CD8 T cells in Susac syndrome. Random hexamers primed reverse transcription of about 0.5 to 1 ug RNA. TCRdb re-analysed the immunoSEQ multiplex PCR reads in MiXCR, keeping a single row per CDR3 protein. The sample contains approximately 200,000 distinct CDR3 sequences, 85% to 95% of which appear only once. Input material: CD4+ T cells from PBMCs. Source of these receptors: a human donor with multiple sclerosis.

V and J are TRBV3-1 and TRBJ1-6; D is unresolved. The V end lost 0 bases, the J end lost 10 bases, and 19 bases lay between the germline ends. The CDR3 is 17 amino acids. Germline assignment: CDR1 LGHDT and CDR2 YNNKEL (reference sequence). The DNA for the CDR3 is TGTGCCAGCAGCCAAGACCGCGGGAGGGTAAGGCGGTCACCCCTCCACTTT. Protein sequence: CASSQDRGRVRRSPLHF.

The chain carries TRBV18 and TRBJ2-1, with 10 bases lining up with TRBD2. The CDR3 has 16 amino acids. With 4 bases clipped from V and 3 bases from J, the junction kept 6 bases outside the gene matches. Germline V gene data show CDR1 as KGHSH and CDR2 as LQKENI. CDR3 sequence: CASSLPTSGFYNEQFF. The CDR3 DNA is TGTGCCAGCTCACTTCCGACTAGCGGGTTCTACAATGAGCAGTTCTTC.

The V call is TRBV27, the J call TRBJ1-6; 8 positions agree with TRBD1. The germline gives CDR1 MNHEY, CDR2 SMNVEV (reference sequence). With 6 bases clipped from V and 10 bases from J, the junction kept 14 bases outside the gene matches. The CDR3 loop spans 16 amino acids. CDR3: CASRPRWTGKGSPLHF. CDR3 nucleotides: TGTGCCAGCAGACCCCGGTGGACAGGGAAAGGATCACCCCTCCACTTT.

The V call is TRBV7-2, the J call TRBJ1-1, with D perhaps TRBD1 (5 bases). The CDR3 covers 13 residues. Trimming removed 4 bases from V and 4 bases from J, with 10 bases in between. Germline CDR1 reads SGHTA; CDR2 reads FQGNSA. The CDR3 spells CASSYGGGTEAFF. The CDR3 nucleotides are TGTGCCAGCAGCTACGGGGGGGGCACTGAAGCTTTCTTT.

This clonotype was seen only a few times. The chain employs TRBV2 and TRBJ2-3; D is unresolved. The CDR3 consists of 12 residues. Germline V lookup: CDR1 SNHLY, CDR2 FYNNEI. V lost 4 bases to trimming and J lost 0 bases, with 2 bases between them. The CDR3 DNA is TGTGCCAGCAGTGTGAGCACAGATACGCAGTATTTT. Its translation: CASSVSTDTQYF.

The rearrangement links TRBV18 to TRBJ2-7; 10 bases are shared with TRBD1. The J segment lost 2 bases and the V segment lost 2 bases, leaving 9 bases of the junction unmatched. The CDR3 loop spans 17 amino acids. Germline assignment: CDR1 KGHSH and CDR2 LQKENI. The CDR3 DNA follows: TGTGCCAGCTCACCATCCCCGGGACAGGGGACGGCCTACGAGCAGTACGTC. Translating gives CASSPSPGQGTAYEQYV.

J is TRBJ2-1 and V is TRBV7-3, with D hard to call. This CDR3 is built from 16 residues. Germline CDR1 is SGHTA and CDR2 is FQGTGA. Trimming stripped 5 bases from V and 0 bases from J, with 14 bases between. The CDR3 nucleotides are TGTGCCAGCAGCCTCGATACCCAGAGCTCCTACAATGAGCAGTTCTTC. It is translated as CASSLDTQSSYNEQFF.

Remarks on this clonotype: The junction and the germline gene differ at one end; a read error may be behind it. The chain has TRBV5-1 and TRBJ2-6; D perhaps matches TRBD1 (5 bases). The CDR3 length is 14 residues. Germline CDR1 is SGHRS and CDR2 is YFSETQ. CDR3 nucleotide sequence: TGCGCCAGCACTAGACAGTATGGGACCAACGTCCTGACTTTC. Translated: CASTRQYGTNVLTF.

This rearrangement joins TRBV3-1 to TRBJ2-7; 8 nucleotides line up with TRBD1. Germline V gene data show CDR1 as LGHDT and CDR2 as YNNKEL (reference sequence). V dropped 1 base and J dropped 1; count of bases not matched to a gene: 9. The CDR3 covers 17 residues. In DNA, the CDR3 is TGTGCCAGCAGCCAAGTGGTTTACAGGGGGGATTCCTACGAGCAGTACTTC. Amino acids: CASSQVVYRGDSYEQYF.

Here the CDR3 reads CASSELGHSSYEQYF. CDR3 coding DNA: TGTGCCAGCAGCGAACTGGGACACAGCTCCTACGAGCAGTACTTC. The chain has TRBV6-1 and TRBJ2-7, with TRBD1 as a possible D gene (6 bases). Trimming removed 6 bases at V and 0 bases at J, with 15 bases between. Germline CDR1 MNHNS, CDR2 SASEGT. The CDR3 is 15 amino acids.

The chain is built from TRBV2 and TRBJ2-1; tentatively, D is TRBD1 or TRBD2 (5 bases each). CDR3 size: 14 residues. V lost 4 bases and J 7 bases, leaving 14 bases between the germline ends. Germline assignment: CDR1 SNHLY and CDR2 FYNNEI. The CDR3 is CASSGGPVGNEQFF. CDR3 nucleotides: TGTGCCAGCAGTGGGGGACCGGTGGGGAATGAGCAGTTCTTC.

This chain joins TRBV2 and TRBJ1-2; D is ambiguous. The CDR3 spans 14 residues. Trimming stripped 1 base from V and 2 bases from J, with 8 bases between. The germline CDR1 and CDR2 sequences are SNHLY and FYNNEI. The CDR3 DNA reads as TGTGCCAGCAGTGAAGACCTAGGAAACTATGGCTACACCTTC. Residues: CASSEDLGNYGYTF.

J is TRBJ2-7 and V is TRBV12-3 or TRBV12-4; tentative D call: TRBD1 (5 bases). This CDR3 has 13 residues. V shed 3 bases and J shed 3 bases, with 9 bases lying between them. As DNA, the CDR3 is TGTGCCAGCAGTTTGGGGCCGGTCTACGAGCAGTACTTC. Protein sequence: CASSLGPVYEQYF.

The chain carries TRBV20-1 and TRBJ2-2; maybe TRBD1 (6 bases). Germline CDR1 and CDR2: DFQATT and SNEGSKA (reference sequence). Trimming removed 2 bases at V and 6 bases at J, with 10 bases between. This CDR3 region has 13 residues. CDR3 sequence: CSARKPGAGELFF. The CDR3 DNA reads as TGCAGTGCTAGAAAGCCAGGGGCCGGGGAGCTGTTTTTT.

The CDR3 sequence: CASSKQGAPGNTEAFF. The CDR3 coding sequence is TGTGCCAGCAGTAAACAGGGGGCGCCAGGAAACACTGAAGCTTTCTTT. This sequence joins TRBV7-9 and TRBJ1-1; 9 nucleotides line up with TRBD1. V dropped 6 bases and J dropped 2; count of bases not matched to a gene: 10. The CDR3 covers 16 residues. Germline V gives CDR1 SEHNR, CDR2 FQNEAQ (reference sequence).

This chain links TRBV7-3 with TRBJ2-2, with unresolved D. V lost 2 bases to trimming and J lost 0 bases, with 10 bases between them. Germline loops: CDR1 SGHTA, CDR2 FQGTGA. The CDR3 spans 16 residues. The DNA for the CDR3 is TGTGCCAGCAGCTTACGGGCATCCCCGAACACCGGGGAGCTGTTTTTT. Encoded protein: CASSLRASPNTGELFF. The entire variable domain, with the rest obtained from reference TRBV7-3 and TRBJ2-2, is as follows: GAGVSQTPSNKVTEKGKYVELRCDPISGHTALYWYRQSLGQGPEFLIYFQGTGAADDSGLPNDRFFAVRPEGSVSTLKIQRTERGDSAVYLCASSLRASPNTGELFFGEGSRLTVL.

V is TRBV30 and J is TRBJ2-2, with D possibly TRBD1 on 5 matching bases. This CDR3 is built from 14 residues. Between the trimmed V and J ends, which lost 4 bases and 2 bases, there was a span of 11 bases. The V gene's germline CDR1 is GTSNPN and CDR2 SVGIG (reference sequence). The CDR3 is CAWKGQANTGELFF. The CDR3 DNA follows: TGTGCCTGGAAGGGGCAGGCCAACACCGGGGAGCTGTTTTTT.

This rearrangement joins TRBV3-1 to TRBJ2-3; D may be TRBD2 (5 bases). The CDR3 runs 15 residues. V gave up 4 bases and J gave up 9 bases, with 20 bases separating them. Germline values: CDR1 LGHDT, CDR2 YNNKEL (reference sequence). The CDR3 region is CASSPRRSPALTQYF. CDR3 sequence (DNA): TGTGCCAGCAGCCCCCGGAGGAGTCCAGCCTTGACGCAGTATTTT.

This sequence joins TRBV29-1 and TRBJ1-1; 7 bases map to TRBD1. This CDR3 has 11 amino acids. Germline CDR1 SQVTM, CDR2 ANQGSEA. V was clipped by 7 bases and J by 5 bases; unmatched bases: 4. This CDR3 reads CSAGTDTEAFF. The CDR3 nucleotides are TGCAGCGCCGGGACAGATACTGAAGCTTTCTTT.

This clonotype was seen more than once but under ten times. The gene calls are TRBV12-3 or TRBV12-4 and TRBJ2-5; no reliable D call. Between the trimmed V and J ends, which lost 1 base and 0 bases, there was a span of 3 bases. This CDR3 comprises 13 residues. CDR3 sequence reads: CASSLGNQETQYF. The CDR3 DNA sequence: TGTGCCAGCAGTTTAGGGAACCAAGAGACCCAGTACTTC.

V gene TRBV30 combines with J gene TRBJ1-2; TRBD1 might be the D (5 bases). V lost 5 bases to trimming and J lost 3 bases, with 13 bases between them. Germline-derived CDR1 and CDR2 are GTSNPN and SVGIG (reference sequence). This CDR3 has 13 amino acids. For the CDR3, the DNA is TGTGCCTGGGAAAGACGACAGCACTATGGCTACACCTTC. It yields the protein CAWERRQHYGYTF.

V is TRBV6-6 and J is TRBJ2-4; TRBD2 aligns across 7 bases. The V segment lost 7 bases and the J segment 7 bases; nucleotides outside the gene matches: 7. This CDR3 has 13 residues. Germline CDR1 is MNHNY and CDR2 is SVGAGI (reference sequence). CDR3 region: CASTKGGGNIQYF. The CDR3 nucleotides are TGTGCCAGCACCAAGGGCGGGGGTAACATTCAGTACTTC.

The gene calls are TRBV15 and TRBJ2-3, with 7 bases matching TRBD1. Trimming took 7 bases from V and 0 from J; bases not matched to a gene: 10. This CDR3 comprises 16 residues. Germline V gene data show CDR1 as LNHNV and CDR2 as YYDKDF (reference sequence). CDR3 region: CATNRRQGSSTDTQYF. The CDR3 nucleotides read TGTGCCACCAACCGAAGACAGGGTTCCAGCACAGATACGCAGTATTTT.

V is TRBV10-3 and J is TRBJ2-1; D not certain. The V and J ends lost 6 bases and 5 bases respectively, with 8 bases between them. Germline CDR1 is ENHRY and CDR2 is SYGVKD. The CDR3 loop spans 12 amino acids. The CDR3 reads CAISGVDNEQFF. As DNA, the CDR3 is TGTGCCATCAGCGGCGTAGACAATGAGCAGTTCTTC.